Presented here are 26 T cell receptor beta chains from one specimen sequenced in a study of blood T cell repertoires in COVID-19. Some clones are missing from TCRdb's copy, which holds only in-frame ones; the method was immunoSEQ multiplex PCR. The sample lists about 150,000 clones; roughly 81% were seen once. Sequenced sample: peripheral blood. The source of these receptors is a woman of 80 years or more with COVID-19, enrolled during active disease.

The chain uses TRBV9 and TRBJ2-5; 12 bases are a match to TRBD2. Germline assignment: CDR1 SGDLS and CDR2 YYNGEE. V lost 4 bases, J lost 2 bases, and 3 bases stayed unmatched. This CDR3 is built from 15 residues. DNA for the CDR3: TGTGCCAGCAGCTTCGGGACTAGCGGGCAAGAGACCCAGTACTTC. Protein product: CASSFGTSGQETQYF.

V gene TRBV9 combines with J gene TRBJ2-3; D remains ambiguous. V gave up 0 bases and J gave up 2 bases, with 16 bases separating them. The CDR3 is made up of 17 amino acids. Germline V lookup: CDR1 SGDLS, CDR2 YYNGEE. CDR3 in amino acids: CASSVGASSRDTDTQYF. CDR3 nucleotides: TGTGCCAGCAGCGTAGGGGCTTCTTCGCGTGACACAGATACGCAGTATTTT.

The chain combines TRBV2 with TRBJ1-5; 9 bases fit TRBD1. V was pared by 7 bases and J by 2 bases, with 6 bases of the junction left unmatched. The CDR3 is 15 amino acids. CDR1 SNHLY and CDR2 FYNNEI come from the germline V gene. CDR3 in DNA: TGTGCCAGCAAGCAAACAGGGGGCGGCAATCAGCCCCAGCATTTT. Protein sequence: CASKQTGGGNQPQHF.

V gene TRBV6-5 combines with J gene TRBJ1-5; the D is unclear. CDR1 is MNHEY, CDR2 SVGAGI, per germline. V was shortened by 6 bases and J by 0 bases, with 12 bases between the two germline ends. This CDR3 spans 15 amino acids. The CDR3 bases are TGTGCCAGCAGGGCCACAGCTTATAGCAATCAGCCCCAGCATTTT. Translating gives CASRATAYSNQPQHF.

The genes are TRBV19 and TRBJ1-2, with unresolved D. The CDR3 is 13 residues long. Trimming took off 5 bases at V and 8 bases at J, with 15 bases between the two ends. The germline gives CDR1 LNHDA, CDR2 SQIVND (reference sequence). In DNA, the CDR3 is TGTGCCAGTAGTTCCGGGAGAGGGAGCGGCTACACCTTC. Its translation is CASSSGRGSGYTF.

The rearrangement links TRBV6-2 or TRBV6-3 to TRBJ1-1; the D is unclear. The CDR3 loop spans 15 amino acids. The V end lost 0 bases, the J end lost 0 bases, and 8 bases lay between the germline ends. Germline V CDR1 and CDR2: MNHEY, SVGEGT. CDR3 amino acids: CASSYSEVVNTEAFF. DNA of the CDR3: TGTGCCAGCAGTTACTCTGAGGTTGTGAACACTGAAGCTTTCTTT.

V gene TRBV27 combines with J gene TRBJ2-7; 10 positions agree with TRBD1. The CDR3 is 13 residues long. Trimming cost V 6 bases and J 6 bases; bases outside gene matches: 5. From germline, CDR1 is MNHEY and CDR2 SMNVEV (reference sequence). CDR3 bases: TGTGCCAGCAGACCGACAGGGGGCAGCGAGCAGTACTTC. Translated, it gives CASRPTGGSEQYF.

The chain couples TRBV2 to TRBJ2-7; D is ambiguous. Looked up from germline, CDR1 is SNHLY and CDR2 is FYNNEI. The CDR3 length is 11 residues. The ends were cut back, 4 bases at V and 5 bases at J, with 6 bases in the middle. The CDR3 sequence is CASSGYNEQYF. In DNA, the CDR3 is TGTGCCAGCAGTGGGTACAACGAGCAGTACTTC.

The chain uses TRBV7-3 and TRBJ1-1, with D possibly matching TRBD1 (6 bases). The CDR3 length is 17 residues. The V and J ends lost 1 base and 0 bases respectively, with 15 bases between them. In germline, CDR1 is SGHTA, CDR2 FQGTGA. As DNA, the CDR3 is TGTGCCAGCAGCTTAATAGCAGGGGAGATCATGAACACTGAAGCTTTCTTT. Protein sequence: CASSLIAGEIMNTEAFF. The full variable domain, in which reference TRBV7-3 and TRBJ1-1 provide the parts outside the CDR3, is GAGVSQTPSNKVTEKGKYVELRCDPISGHTALYWYRQSLGQGPEFLIYFQGTGAADDSGLPNDRFFAVRPEGSVSTLKIQRTERGDSAVYLCASSLIAGEIMNTEAFFGQGTRLTVV.

The gene calls are TRBV10-2 and TRBJ1-6; D may be TRBD1 (5 bases). CDR3 length: 14 amino acids. Germline loops: CDR1 WSHSY, CDR2 SAAADI. V was clipped by 2 bases and J by 7 bases, with 9 bases between them. The CDR3 is CASSEQGENSPLHF. DNA for the CDR3: TGCGCCAGCAGTGAGCAGGGCGAGAATTCACCCCTCCACTTT.

This CDR3 reads CATEEELAGVTKRFF. The CDR3 nucleotides read TGTGCCACCGAAGAGGAACTAGCGGGGGTTACAAAGCGGTTCTTC. J is TRBJ2-1 and V is TRBV10-3; 11 positions match TRBD2. V shed 10 bases, J shed 15 bases, and the junction held 20 bases outside the gene matches. Germline loops: CDR1 ENHRY, CDR2 SYGVKD. CDR3 length equals 15 residues.

This sequence joins TRBV6-6 and TRBJ1-5; maybe TRBD1 (6 bases). Trimming took off 6 bases at V and 2 bases at J, with 14 bases between the two ends. CDR1 and CDR2 (germline): MNHNY, SVGAGI (reference sequence). The CDR3 has 15 residues. CDR3 sequence reads: CASSAQGSGNQPQHF. In DNA form, the CDR3 reads TGTGCCAGCAGCGCCCAGGGGTCTGGCAATCAGCCCCAGCATTTT.

This clone was recorded only once. The rearrangement uses TRBV10-3 and TRBJ1-2, with D unclear. From germline, CDR1 is ENHRY and CDR2 SYGVKD. The CDR3 consists of 11 residues. Trimming cost V 0 bases and J 7 bases, with 3 bases left between them. As DNA, the CDR3 is TGTGCCATCAGTGAGTCCCGTGGCTACACCTTC. As protein: CAISESRGYTF.

The J gene is TRBJ2-6, the V gene TRBV5-6, with TRBD1 matching 7 bases. Germline-derived CDR1 and CDR2 are SGHDT and YYEEEE. The CDR3 is made up of 17 amino acids. V lost 1 base to trimming and J lost 4 bases; unmatched junction nucleotides: 8. The CDR3 sequence: CASSLLPTGAGANVLTF. As DNA, the CDR3 is TGTGCCAGCAGCTTGCTTCCTACAGGGGCCGGGGCCAACGTCCTGACTTTC.

The chain carries TRBV30 and TRBJ2-7, with 8 bases matching TRBD1. This CDR3 contains 14 residues. The ends lost 6 bases at V and 3 bases at J; junction bases unmatched: 10. CDR1 is GTSNPN and CDR2 is SVGIG in the germline V gene (reference sequence). The CDR3 region is CACEAGGPFYEQYF. The DNA of the CDR3 is TGTGCCTGCGAAGCAGGGGGCCCGTTCTACGAGCAGTACTTC. The full variable domain, in which reference TRBV30 and TRBJ2-7 provide the parts outside the CDR3, is SQTIHQWPATLVQPVGSPLSLECTVEGTSNPNLYWYRQAAGRGLQLLFYSVGIGQISSEVPQNLSASRPQDRQFILSSKKLLLSDSGFYLCACEAGGPFYEQYFGPGTRLTVT.

This clone was counted only a few times. The chain carries TRBV7-2 and TRBJ2-7; TRBD1 aligns across 8 bases. The germline V gene has CDR1 SGHTA and CDR2 FQGNSA. Losses at the gene ends were 5 bases for V and 0 bases for J; bases not matched to a gene: 3. The CDR3 is 14 amino acids. The CDR3 DNA is TGTGCCAGCAGCAGACAGGGGTCCTCCTACGAGCAGTACTTC. Translating it yields CASSRQGSSYEQYF. The full variable domain, its missing parts supplied by reference TRBV7-2 and TRBJ2-7, is GAGVSQSPSNKVTEKGKDVELRCDPISGHTALYWYRQSLGQGLEFLIYFQGNSAPDKSGLPSDRFSAERTGGSVSTLTIQRTQQEDSAVYLCASSRQGSSYEQYFGPGTRLTVT.

The V call is TRBV10-2, the J call TRBJ1-1, with 7 bases aligning to TRBD1. The CDR3 runs 14 residues. V shed 0 bases, J shed 8 bases, and the junction held 6 bases outside the gene matches. Germline values: CDR1 WSHSY, CDR2 SAAADI. CDR3 sequence reads: CASSESGRGQEAFF. The CDR3 DNA follows: TGCGCCAGCAGTGAGTCCGGGAGGGGGCAGGAAGCTTTCTTT.

The gene calls are TRBV5-1 and TRBJ2-3; 13 positions match TRBD2. V shed 4 bases, J shed 1 base, and the junction held 9 bases outside the gene matches. This CDR3 is 18 amino acids long. CDR1 is SGHRS, CDR2 YFSETQ, per germline. CDR3: CASSAGTSGNVGTDTQYF. The CDR3 nucleotides are TGCGCCAGCAGCGCGGGGACTAGCGGGAATGTGGGCACAGATACGCAGTATTTT.

This clone was picked up a small number of times. The chain uses TRBV27 and TRBJ1-6, with 8 nucleotides matching TRBD1. CDR1 MNHEY and CDR2 SMNVEV come from the germline V gene (reference sequence). Germline trimming cut 7 bases from V and 9 bases from J; bases unmatched to any gene: 5. This CDR3 is 13 amino acids long. The CDR3 DNA is TGTGCCAGCACCAGGGGGCAGGCTTCACCCCTCCACTTT. Translating it yields CASTRGQASPLHF.

The V gene is TRBV5-4, the J gene TRBJ2-2; 8 bases align to TRBD1. CDR3 length: 16 amino acids. The V and J ends lost 4 bases and 4 bases, in that order; junction bases with no gene match: 9. Germline V CDR1 and CDR2: SGHNT, YYREEE (reference sequence). CDR3 protein: CASSQRTGLGTGELFF. The DNA of the CDR3 is TGTGCCAGCAGCCAGAGGACAGGGCTGGGCACCGGGGAGCTGTTTTTT.

This clone was counted between two and nine times. The V and J genes are TRBV13 and TRBJ2-1; D is undetermined. With 1 base removed from V and 0 bases from J, the gap between germline ends came to 7 bases. The CDR3 is 15 amino acids. Per the germline V gene, CDR1 is PRHDT and CDR2 is FYEKMQ (reference sequence). CDR3 protein: CASSLDPGSYNEQFF. For the CDR3, the DNA is TGTGCCAGCAGCTTAGATCCGGGCTCCTACAATGAGCAGTTCTTC.

This chain links TRBV5-4 with TRBJ2-5; 9 bases line up with TRBD2. J gave up 5 bases and V 4 bases, and 0 bases lay outside the gene matches. The CDR3 contains 12 residues. The germline V gene has CDR1 SGHNT and CDR2 YYREEE (reference sequence). CDR3: CASSAGGETQYF. For the CDR3, the DNA is TGTGCCAGCAGCGCGGGGGGGGAGACCCAGTACTTC.

The rearrangement links TRBV11-1 to TRBJ1-6; 7 bases are shared with TRBD1. CDR1 and CDR2 (germline): SGHAT, FQDESV (reference sequence). The trim removed 5 bases at V and 7 bases at J, leaving 8 bases unmatched. CDR3 length equals 15 residues. CDR3 nucleotides: TGTGCCAGCAGCCCAGACAGGGTCCCGAATTCACCCCTCCACTTT. Residues: CASSPDRVPNSPLHF. The variable domain in full, completed from reference TRBV11-1 and TRBJ1-6, reads EAEVAQSPRYKITEKSQAVAFWCDPISGHATLYWYRQILGQGPELLVQFQDESVVDDSQLPKDRFSAERLKGVDSTLKIQPAELGDSAMYLCASSPDRVPNSPLHFGNGTRLTVT.

Here the CDR3 reads CASSLDTGGWETQYF. The CDR3 nucleotides are TGCGCCAGCAGCTTGGATACAGGGGGCTGGGAGACCCAGTACTTC. This rearrangement joins TRBV5-1 to TRBJ2-5; 9 bases are a match to TRBD1. The CDR3 contains 15 residues. V was clipped by 0 bases and J by 5 bases; unmatched bases: 5. CDR1 is SGHRS and CDR2 is YFSETQ in the germline V gene.

J is TRBJ2-3 and V is TRBV2; 14 bases line up with TRBD2. The CDR3 length is 14 residues. Trimming cost V 4 bases and J 6 bases; bases outside gene matches: 0. Germline CDR1 and CDR2: SNHLY and FYNNEI. The CDR3 protein is CASSGLAGGDTQYF. The CDR3 coding sequence is TGTGCCAGCAGTGGACTAGCGGGAGGGGATACGCAGTATTTT.

Notes on this clone: Other DNA sequences of this sample code for an identical CDR3. The chain carries TRBV5-1 and TRBJ1-5; no definite D call. Trimming removed 0 bases at V and 2 bases at J, with 6 bases between. The CDR3 consists of 14 residues. CDR1 SGHRS and CDR2 YFSETQ come from the germline V gene. In DNA form, the CDR3 reads TGCGCCAGCAGCTTGGGAGGAGGCAATCAGCCCCAGCATTTT. Translating gives CASSLGGGNQPQHF.